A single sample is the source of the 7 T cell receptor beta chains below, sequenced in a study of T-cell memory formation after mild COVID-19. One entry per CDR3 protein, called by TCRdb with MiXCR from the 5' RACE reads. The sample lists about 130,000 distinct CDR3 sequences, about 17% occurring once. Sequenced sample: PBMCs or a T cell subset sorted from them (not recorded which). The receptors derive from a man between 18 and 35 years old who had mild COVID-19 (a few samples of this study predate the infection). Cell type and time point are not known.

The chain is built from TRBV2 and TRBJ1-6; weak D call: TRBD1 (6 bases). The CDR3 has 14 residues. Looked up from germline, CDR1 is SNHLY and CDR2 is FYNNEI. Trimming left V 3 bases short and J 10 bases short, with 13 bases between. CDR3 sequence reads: CASSESQGLSPLHF. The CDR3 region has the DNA TGTGCCAGCAGTGAGTCACAGGGATTATCACCCCTCCACTTT.

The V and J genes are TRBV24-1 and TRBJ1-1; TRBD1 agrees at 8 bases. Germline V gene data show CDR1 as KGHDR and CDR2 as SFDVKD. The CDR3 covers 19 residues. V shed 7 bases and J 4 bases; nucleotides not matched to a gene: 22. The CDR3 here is CATSDPRFGQGNWGTEAFF. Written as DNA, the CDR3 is TGTGCCACCAGCGATCCCAGGTTTGGACAGGGTAACTGGGGCACTGAAGCTTTCTTT.

CDR3 sequence reads: CASSPEVSLENIQYF. The CDR3 DNA reads TGCGCCAGCAGCCCGGAGGTATCGCTAGAGAACATTCAGTACTTC. The rearrangement uses TRBV5-1 and TRBJ2-4; D may be TRBD2 (5 bases). CDR3 length: 15 residues. Trimming cost V 4 bases and J 7 bases, with 18 bases left between them. Germline-derived CDR1 and CDR2 are SGHRS and YFSETQ.

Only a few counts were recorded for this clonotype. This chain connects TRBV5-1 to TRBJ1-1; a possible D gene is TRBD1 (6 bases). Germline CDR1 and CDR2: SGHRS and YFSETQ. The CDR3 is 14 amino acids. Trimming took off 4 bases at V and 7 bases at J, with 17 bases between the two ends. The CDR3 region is CASSRQQGWGEAFF. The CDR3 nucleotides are TGCGCCAGCAGCCGACAGCAGGGGTGGGGTGAAGCTTTCTTT.

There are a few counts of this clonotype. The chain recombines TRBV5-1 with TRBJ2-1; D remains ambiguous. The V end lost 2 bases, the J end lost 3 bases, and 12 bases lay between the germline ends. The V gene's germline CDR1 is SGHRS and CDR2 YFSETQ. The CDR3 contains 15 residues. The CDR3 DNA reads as TGCGCCAGCAGCTTCTCGGCAGATCTCTACAATGAGCAGTTCTTC. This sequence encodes CASSFSADLYNEQFF.

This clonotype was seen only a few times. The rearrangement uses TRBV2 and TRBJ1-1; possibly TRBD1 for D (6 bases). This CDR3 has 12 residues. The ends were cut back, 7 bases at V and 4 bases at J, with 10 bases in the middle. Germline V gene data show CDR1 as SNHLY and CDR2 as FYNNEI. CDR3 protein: CASTDRSTEAFF. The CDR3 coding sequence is TGTGCCAGCACCGACAGGAGCACTGAAGCTTTCTTT.

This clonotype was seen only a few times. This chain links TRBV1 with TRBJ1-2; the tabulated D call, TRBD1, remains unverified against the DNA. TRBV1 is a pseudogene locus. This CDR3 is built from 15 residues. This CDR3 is CTSSQWGGRSDGYTF. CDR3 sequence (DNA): TGCACCAGCAGCCAATGGGGGGGGCGATCGGATGGCTACACCTTC.